A single T cell receptor (beta chain) is shown here with its context. This specimen comes from a study of T cell changes during pregnancy in multiple sclerosis. This CDR3 is 14 amino acids long. Trimming removed 2 bases from V and 3 bases from J; junction bases left unmatched: 3. Looked up from germline, CDR1 is MGHRA and CDR2 is YSYEKL. TCRdb's copy holds only in-frame clones and misses some; the assay was immunoSEQ multiplex PCR. This table has 30,000 or so clones, approximately 89% appearing once. The source material was CD8+ T cells from peripheral blood mononuclear cells, sampled after pregnancy. The receptor was isolated from a female donor with multiple sclerosis, enrolled in a pregnancy study. The V and J genes are TRBV4-1 and TRBJ2-7; 8 bases line up with TRBD2. This CDR3 reads CASSQRGLDYEQYF. In nucleotides, the CDR3 is TGCGCCAGCAGCCAACGGGGACTAGACTACGAGCAGTACTTC.